This T cell receptor beta chain emerged from a study of blood T cell repertoires in COVID-19. Clones were sequenced by immunoSEQ multiplex PCR, and TCRdb holds only the in-frame ones, with some missing. The sample has roughly 120,000 clones; 86% are singletons. Germline values: CDR1 LGHDT, CDR2 YNNKEL (reference sequence). This CDR3 is 14 amino acids long. Trimming removed 7 bases at V and 1 base at J, with 10 bases between. The clonotype was recovered from a man in his 70s who had recovered from COVID-19. This rearrangement joins TRBV3-1 (or the pseudogene TRBV3-2) to TRBJ2-2; weak D call: TRBD1 (7 bases). The specimen was peripheral blood. This CDR3 reads CASNRGGNTGELFF. Written as DNA, the CDR3 is TGTGCCAGCAACAGGGGAGGGAACACCGGGGAGCTGTTTTTT.